A selection of T cell receptor beta chains follows, all from one sample in a study of T cells after yellow fever vaccination. Each CDR3 protein is one row after TCRdb ran MiXCR on the 5' RACE reads. Altogether more than 350,000 distinct CDR3 sequences are present, roughly 12% being singletons, with the ten largest covering more than 15%. The sequencing here drew on PBMCs, taken on the day of the first yellow fever vaccination. The source of these receptors is a man aged 18 to 29 who received the YFV17D yellow fever vaccine. The CDR3 runs from the conserved cysteine through the conserved F or W. A D gene is named only where the DNA matches it firmly. Clone size is given for some rows only: seen once, a few or many times, or a class if the clone is expanded.

V: TRBV18
D: TRBD1
J: TRBJ2-1
size: few
CDR3: CASSHGQGTYNEQFF
DNA: TGTGCCAGCTCTCACGGACAGGGAACCTACAATGAGCAGTTCTTC

V: TRBV10-3
D: NA
J: TRBJ2-2
size: many
CDR3: CAISGPRNTGELFF
DNA: TGTGCCATCAGTGGCCCTAGGAACACCGGGGAGCTGTTTTTT

V: TRBV28
D: NA
J: TRBJ2-5
size: few
CDR3: CASSLIRDQRFQYF
DNA: TGTGCCAGCAGTTTAATTCGGGACCAACGTTTCCAGTACTTC

V: TRBV9
D: TRBD2
J: TRBJ2-3
size: few
CDR3: CASSATSEGRGTQYF
DNA: TGTGCCAGCAGCGCGACTAGCGAGGGCCGGGGCACGCAGTATTTT

V: TRBV3-1
D: NA
J: TRBJ2-5
size: many
CDR3: CASSQDLGLQETQYF
DNA: TGTGCCAGCAGCCAAGATCTAGGATTGCAAGAGACCCAGTACTTC

V: TRBV11-2
D: NA
J: TRBJ2-3
size: NA
CDR3: CASSQRLGGGPFTDTQYF
DNA: TGTGCCAGCAGCCAAAGGCTCGGGGGCGGCCCCTTCACAGATACGCAGTATTTT

V: TRBV28
D: NA
J: TRBJ2-5
size: NA
CDR3: CASSFHPGGRPETQYF
DNA: TGTGCCAGCAGTTTTCATCCCGGGGGGCGGCCAGAGACCCAGTACTTC

V: TRBV3-1
D: NA
J: TRBJ2-3
size: many
CDR3: CASSQEELQDYTDTQYF
DNA: TGTGCCAGCAGCCAAGAAGAATTACAGGACTACACAGATACGCAGTATTTT

V: TRBV6-2/TRBV6-3
D: NA
J: TRBJ2-5
size: NA
CDR3: CASMRTGALRGETQYF
DNA: TGTGCCAGCATGCGAACCGGGGCCCTGCGGGGAGAGACCCAGTACTTC

V: TRBV6-1
D: NA
J: TRBJ2-3
size: NA
CDR3: CASSPVQGTDTQYF
DNA: TGTGCCAGCAGTCCAGTTCAGGGAACAGATACGCAGTATTTT

V: TRBV3-1
D: NA
J: TRBJ1-1
size: few
CDR3: CASTNQGNTEAFF
DNA: TGTGCCAGCACCAATCAGGGTAACACTGAAGCTTTCTTT

V: TRBV18
D: NA
J: TRBJ2-3
size: NA
CDR3: CASSPPLASTDTQYF
DNA: TGTGCCAGCTCACCACCCCTAGCCAGCACAGATACGCAGTATTTT

V: TRBV6-2/TRBV6-3
D: TRBD1
J: TRBJ1-2
size: few
CDR3: CASASWKGATNYGYTF
DNA: TGTGCCAGCGCCTCTTGGAAGGGGGCGACTAACTATGGCTACACCTTC

V: TRBV20-1
D: NA
J: TRBJ2-6
size: many
CDR3: CSAIRTEGANVLTF
DNA: TGCAGTGCCATCCGGACAGAGGGGGCCAACGTCCTGACTTTC

V: TRBV28
D: NA
J: TRBJ1-2
size: few
CDR3: CASADRTVYYGYTF
DNA: TGTGCCAGCGCGGACCGGACGGTGTACTATGGCTACACCTTC

V: TRBV4-3
D: TRBD2
J: TRBJ2-3
size: NA
CDR3: CASSQALTGTRGPDTQYF
DNA: TGCGCCAGCAGCCAAGCCCTGACCGGGACTAGGGGCCCGGATACGCAGTATTTT

V: TRBV5-8
D: NA
J: TRBJ2-3
size: NA
CDR3: CASSLQDGTDTQYF
DNA: TGTGCCAGCAGCTTGCAGGACGGTACAGATACGCAGTATTTT

V: TRBV11-2
D: NA
J: TRBJ2-1
size: NA
CDR3: CASSSAGTSTGRGQFF
DNA: TGTGCCAGCAGCTCGGCCGGGACATCAACCGGTCGGGGGCAGTTCTTC

V: TRBV6-5
D: TRBD1
J: TRBJ1-1
size: NA
CDR3: CASSYQGARGAEAFF
DNA: TGTGCCAGCAGCTATCAGGGGGCGCGAGGCGCTGAAGCTTTCTTT

V: TRBV5-1
D: TRBD1
J: TRBJ1-1
size: few
CDR3: CASSTYRGNTEAFF
DNA: TGCGCCAGCAGCACGTACAGGGGGAACACTGAAGCTTTCTTT

V: TRBV5-1
D: TRBD2
J: TRBJ2-2
size: few
CDR3: CASSLVAGETGELFF
DNA: TGCGCCAGCAGCTTGGTGGCGGGGGAGACCGGGGAGCTGTTTTTT

V: TRBV29-1
D: TRBD1
J: TRBJ2-4
size: many
CDR3: CSATPRGLYGKNIQYF
DNA: TGCAGCGCCACACCCAGGGGGCTTTACGGCAAAAACATTCAGTACTTC

V: TRBV12-3/TRBV12-4
D: TRBD1
J: TRBJ1-2
size: few
CDR3: CASSLRDSQGYTF
DNA: TGTGCCAGCAGTTTACGGGACAGCCAAGGCTACACCTTC

V: TRBV12-3/TRBV12-4
D: NA
J: TRBJ1-2
size: few
CDR3: CASSYLSVNYGYTF
DNA: TGTGCCAGCAGTTATTTGTCGGTGAACTATGGCTACACCTTC

V: TRBV9
D: NA
J: TRBJ2-7
size: NA
CDR3: CASSEGASAFYEQYF
DNA: TGTGCCAGCAGCGAGGGGGCTAGCGCGTTCTACGAGCAGTACTTC

V: TRBV7-9
D: NA
J: TRBJ1-6
size: NA
CDR3: CASSLVGAAGFNSPLHF
DNA: TGTGCCAGCAGCCTAGTGGGGGCCGCGGGGTTTAATTCACCCCTCCACTTT

V: TRBV3-1
D: NA
J: TRBJ2-1
size: NA
CDR3: CASSQDGPSEQFF
DNA: TGTGCCAGCAGCCAAGATGGCCCTAGTGAGCAGTTCTTC

V: TRBV12-3/TRBV12-4
D: NA
J: TRBJ2-5
size: NA
CDR3: CASSTYTATQYF
DNA: TGTGCCAGCAGTACCTACACGGCGACCCAGTACTTC

V: TRBV7-9
D: NA
J: TRBJ2-1
size: NA
CDR3: CASSSLVSSFDNEQFF
DNA: TGTGCCAGCAGCTCCCTGGTGTCTAGTTTCGACAATGAGCAGTTCTTC

V: TRBV13
D: NA
J: TRBJ1-2
size: few
CDR3: CASSLGTARGYTF
DNA: TGTGCCAGCAGCCTTGGGACTGCCAGGGGCTACACCTTC